One and the same sample provided the 27 T cell receptor beta chains below, sequenced in a study of Graves' ophthalmopathy and Graves' hyperthyroidism. RNA transcripts provided the template for amplifying TCR beta CDR3 regions. The first round was an RT-PCR with HTBI primers, and the second round was a multiplex PCR. Each CDR3 protein gets one entry after TCRdb re-called the multiplex PCR reads with MiXCR. The sample holds some 360,000 distinct CDR3 sequences; roughly 17% are singletons and the top ten take 2.4%. Sequencing was carried out using peripheral blood. The receptors here all came from an adult woman with stable Graves' hyperthyroidism.

This clonotype was counted a few times. This chain uses TRBV5-1 with TRBJ2-2, with 12 nucleotides matching TRBD1. Germline CDR1 is SGHRS and CDR2 is YFSETQ. The CDR3 runs 17 residues. Unmatched junction bases numbered 4, after V lost 4 bases and J lost 0 bases. The CDR3 is CASSPRDRGPNTGELFF. For the CDR3, the DNA is TGCGCCAGCAGCCCTAGGGACAGGGGGCCGAACACCGGGGAGCTGTTTTTT.

This clonotype has just a few counts. V usage is TRBV11-2 and J usage is TRBJ2-3; 8 bases are shared with TRBD2. After removal of 0 bases from V and 4 bases from J, the junction contained 6 bases not matched to a gene. Germline V gene lookup returns CDR1 SGHAT and CDR2 FQNNGV. The CDR3 sequence is 16 residues long. CDR3 loop: CASSLDGAGGPDTQYF. CDR3 DNA: TGTGCCAGCAGCTTAGATGGTGCGGGAGGTCCAGATACGCAGTATTTT.

This clonotype was recorded many times. V is TRBV9 and J is TRBJ1-5, with TRBD1 matching 9 bases. CDR1 SGDLS and CDR2 YYNGEE come from the germline V gene. V was clipped by 0 bases and J by 0 bases; unmatched bases: 10. The CDR3 runs 19 residues. CDR3 region: CASSVVGGTGRYSNQPQHF. Here the CDR3 DNA reads TGTGCCAGCAGCGTAGTAGGAGGGACAGGGAGGTATAGCAATCAGCCCCAGCATTTT. Full variable domain (rest looked up from reference TRBV9 and TRBJ1-5): DSGVTQTPKHLITATGQRVTLRCSPRSGDLSVYWYQQSLDQGLQFLIQYYNGEERAKGNILERFSAQQFPDLHSELNLSSLELGDSALYFCASSVVGGTGRYSNQPQHFGDGTRLSIL.

This clonotype showed up many times. This chain joins TRBV4-1 and TRBJ2-7; D is possibly TRBD1 (5 bases). Trimming took 0 bases from V and 4 from J, leaving 13 bases between them. Germline assignment: CDR1 MGHRA and CDR2 YSYEKL. The CDR3 contains 15 residues. The CDR3 DNA follows: TGCGCCAGCAGCCAAGAACCCGGACAAGTGTACGAGCAGTACTTC. Protein product: CASSQEPGQVYEQYF.

This clonotype was recorded at least ten times. The chain employs TRBV27 and TRBJ1-1; D perhaps matches TRBD1 (5 bases). This CDR3 is built from 15 residues. The germline gives CDR1 MNHEY, CDR2 SMNVEV (reference sequence). Trimming shortened V by 5 bases and J by 5 bases, and 18 bases separated the two germline ends. Written as DNA, the CDR3 is TGTGCCAGCAGTCTTGCAGGGCCTACCTGGACTGAAGCTTTCTTT. Translating it yields CASSLAGPTWTEAFF.

This clonotype showed up many times. The rearrangement uses TRBV19 and TRBJ2-7; D ambiguous. This CDR3 comprises 12 residues. V was trimmed by 6 bases and J by 3 bases, leaving 9 bases between them. Germline CDR1 LNHDA, CDR2 SQIVND (reference sequence). CDR3 nucleotides: TGTGCCAGTAGATCGGAAGGCTACGAGCAGTACTTC. Amino acids: CASRSEGYEQYF.

Ten or more counts support this clonotype. The rearrangement uses TRBV20-1 and TRBJ2-7, with 9 nucleotides matching TRBD2. Germline loops: CDR1 DFQATT, CDR2 SNEGSKA (reference sequence). This CDR3 region has 15 residues. V gave up 4 bases and J gave up 6 bases; unmatched junction bases: 13. This chain's CDR3 is CSANSREGRMSEQYF. The DNA for the CDR3 is TGCAGTGCTAACTCGCGGGAGGGTAGGATGAGCGAGCAGTACTTC.

Many counts were recorded for this clonotype. This chain uses TRBV30 with TRBJ1-2; a weak D match, TRBD1 (5 bases). The CDR3 is 12 amino acids. Germline CDR1 and CDR2: GTSNPN and SVGIG (reference sequence). V shed 2 bases and J shed 8 bases, with 12 bases lying between them. The DNA for the CDR3 is TGTGCCTGGAGTATGTGGGGGGACGGCTACACCTTC. Protein sequence: CAWSMWGDGYTF.

In its sample, this clonotype was seen many times. This sequence joins TRBV2 and TRBJ2-2, with D possibly matching TRBD1 (5 bases). The V end lost 5 bases, the J end lost 1 base, and 14 bases lay between the germline ends. Germline CDR1 is SNHLY and CDR2 is FYNNEI. This CDR3 contains 16 residues. CDR3: CASSSQGVLNTGELFF. In DNA, the CDR3 is TGTGCCAGCAGTAGTCAAGGGGTTCTGAACACCGGGGAGCTGTTTTTT.

Many counts were recorded for this clonotype. This may arise from a read error, as a much more abundant clone is one base away. This chain joins TRBV20-1 and TRBJ2-5, with TRBD2 identical over 8 bases. This CDR3 has 15 amino acids. In germline, CDR1 is DFQATT, CDR2 SNEGSKA (reference sequence). DNA of the CDR3: TGCAGTGCATACAGCGGGAGTAGTGGCGAAGAGACCCGGTACTTC. This encodes CSAYSGSSGEETRYF.

There are many counts of this clonotype. The rearrangement links TRBV6-1 to TRBJ2-2; 8 bases align to TRBD1. Germline V lookup: CDR1 MNHNS, CDR2 SASEGT. The CDR3 length is 13 residues. Trimming removed 8 bases from V and 7 bases from J; junction bases left unmatched: 6. The CDR3 DNA reads as TGTGCCAGCCGGGACAGGCTACTCGGGGAGCTGTTTTTT. The encoded protein is CASRDRLLGELFF.

This clonotype appeared a few times. This clone may be a read error of a much larger clone one base away. The chain uses TRBV6-1 and TRBJ1-6; D gene ambiguous. The germline gives CDR1 MNHNS, CDR2 SASEGT. The CDR3 spans 14 residues. In nucleotides, the CDR3 is TGTGCCAGCAGTGATACAGCCGATAATTCACACCTCCACTTT. It is translated as CASSDTADNSHLHF.

This clonotype was counted at least ten times. The chain joins TRBV4-2 to TRBJ1-6; D gene uncertain. Germline CDR1 is LGHNA and CDR2 is YNFKEQ. This CDR3 spans 13 amino acids. The V end was cut by 0 bases, the J end by 13 bases, with 10 bases between. The CDR3 sequence is CASSQDPVFPLHF. The DNA for the CDR3 is TGTGCCAGCAGCCAAGATCCCGTATTCCCCCTCCACTTT.

The chain joins TRBV9 to TRBJ2-5; D is ambiguous. The J call may be in error: the DNA end matches TRBJ2-1 better. The CDR3 sequence is 14 residues long. Germline CDR1 SGDLS, CDR2 YYNGEE. This CDR3 is CASSVGTNYNEQFF. CDR3 coding DNA: TGTGCCAGCAGCGTAGGGACCAACTACAATGAGCAGTTCTTC.

This clonotype was recorded at least ten times. This sequence joins TRBV10-3 and TRBJ2-5; 7 bases align to TRBD2. V shed 10 bases and J 4 bases; nucleotides not matched to a gene: 9. CDR1 and CDR2 (germline): ENHRY, SYGVKD. The CDR3 runs to 13 residues. CDR3 sequence reads: CATQGLRAETQYF. CDR3 nucleotide sequence: TGTGCCACCCAGGGACTAAGAGCAGAGACCCAGTACTTC.

Note on this clonotype: A single base separates this from a much larger clone, so it may be a read error. The rearrangement joins TRBV7-2 to TRBJ1-2; D uncertain. This CDR3 is 13 amino acids long. CDR1 and CDR2 (germline): SGHTA, FQGNSA. V was cut by 5 bases and J by 5 bases, with 12 bases left in between. In nucleotides, the CDR3 is TGTGCCAGCAGCCCTGACCCGCGGTATGGCTACACCTTC. Its translation: CASSPDPRYGYTF.

The chain recombines TRBV10-3 with TRBJ2-5; D may be TRBD1 (5 bases). Trimming left V 1 base short and J 11 bases short, with 14 bases between. Germline CDR1 ENHRY, CDR2 SYGVKD. The CDR3 contains 13 residues. The CDR3 bases are TGTGCCATCAGTGAGTTACAGGCTATGGGGCAGTACTTC. It is translated as CAISELQAMGQYF.

This clonotype was seen repeatedly, ten times or more. This rearrangement joins TRBV5-1 to TRBJ1-1, with TRBD1 identical over 9 bases. CDR3 length equals 15 residues. V was pared by 3 bases and J by 6 bases, with 9 bases of the junction left unmatched. Germline loops: CDR1 SGHRS, CDR2 YFSETQ. In DNA form, the CDR3 reads TGCGCCAGCAGCTACCAACAGGGGGCAAGGGCTGAAGCTTTCTTT. It translates to CASSYQQGARAEAFF.

This clonotype was seen many times. The rearrangement joins TRBV7-6 to TRBJ1-4; 10 positions match TRBD1. The CDR3 runs 15 residues. The V gene's germline CDR1 is SGHVS and CDR2 FNYEAQ. V was pared by 4 bases and J by 7 bases, with 6 bases of the junction left unmatched. The CDR3 bases are TGTGCCAGCAGCTCGGACAGGGGGACGGGTGAAAAACTGTTTTTT. It encodes CASSSDRGTGEKLFF. Complete variable domain (other parts from reference TRBV7-6 and TRBJ1-4): GAGVSQSPRYKVTKRGQDVALRCDPISGHVSLYWYRQALGQGPEFLTYFNYEAQQDKSGLPNDRFSAERPEGSISTLTIQRTEQRDSAMYRCASSSDRGTGEKLFFGSGTQLSVL.

This clonotype occurred many times. J is TRBJ2-5 and V is TRBV29-1; D gene unclear. Germline V CDR1 and CDR2: SQVTM, ANQGSEA. The length of the CDR3 is 11 residues. Trimming stripped 5 bases from V and 1 base from J, with 5 bases between. This CDR3 reads CSVSPQETQYF. The DNA of the CDR3 is TGCAGCGTTTCTCCCCAAGAGACCCAGTACTTC.

The chain is built from TRBV4-1 and TRBJ2-2; tentatively, D is TRBD1 (5 bases). V was cut by 4 bases and J by 6 bases, with 9 bases left in between. CDR1 MGHRA and CDR2 YSYEKL come from the germline V gene. The CDR3 consists of 13 residues. CDR3 nucleotides: TGCGCCAGCAGCCTACAGACAGCCGGGGAGCTGTTTTTT. Translating it yields CASSLQTAGELFF.

This clonotype appeared many times. The chain links TRBV6-2 or TRBV6-3 to TRBJ2-7; a weak D match, TRBD2 (5 bases). Looked up from germline, CDR1 is MNHEY and CDR2 is SVGEGT. The V gene lost 2 bases and the J gene lost 2 bases, with 7 bases spanning the gap. The CDR3 runs to 13 residues. The CDR3 nucleotides are TGTGCCAGCAGTTACGGGAGCCCCTACGAGCAGTACTTC. Its protein product is CASSYGSPYEQYF.

The chain employs TRBV12-3 or TRBV12-4 and TRBJ2-7; weak D call: TRBD1 (5 bases). The CDR3 length is 14 residues. Deletions cut 1 base from V and 2 bases from J, with 9 bases between. CDR3 DNA sequence: TGTGCCAGCAGTTTAGGACAGAGTGCCTACGAGCAGTACTTC. This gives the protein CASSLGQSAYEQYF.

This clonotype was found many times. This chain connects TRBV6-1 to TRBJ2-7; TRBD2 matches at 8 bases. The CDR3 sequence is 14 residues long. V gave up 11 bases and J gave up 3 bases; unmatched junction bases: 12. Germline V CDR1 and CDR2: MNHNS, SASEGT. The CDR3 reads CAHSGGVRNYEQYF. CDR3 nucleotides: TGTGCCCACTCCGGGGGGGTTCGGAACTACGAGCAGTACTTC.

Concerning this clonotype: This is likely a read error, given that the CDR3 carries no conserved phenylalanine or tryptophan at its end. This sequence joins TRBV28 and TRBJ1-2; D not resolved. V gave up 8 bases and J gave up 3 bases, with 7 bases separating them. Germline V CDR1 and CDR2: MDHEN, SYDVKM. The CDR3 runs 11 residues. CDR3 region: CASGRDYGYTV. The CDR3 DNA reads as TGTGCCAGCGGGAGGGACTATGGCTACACCGTC.

The table lists this clonotype with many counts. The CDR3 region is CASSLPLGRSTGELFF. DNA of the CDR3: TGTGCCAGCAGTTTGCCATTGGGACGGTCAACCGGGGAGCTGTTTTTT. The rearrangement joins TRBV28 to TRBJ2-2, with D possibly called TRBD1 or TRBD2 (5 bases each). Germline CDR1 MDHEN, CDR2 SYDVKM. The V and J ends lost 3 bases and 5 bases respectively, with 16 bases between them. This CDR3 is 16 amino acids long.

J is TRBJ2-7 and V is TRBV11-1; 9 bases map to TRBD1. The V segment lost 4 bases and the J segment 3 bases; nucleotides outside the gene matches: 10. The length of the CDR3 is 16 residues. The V gene's germline CDR1 is SGHAT and CDR2 FQDESV (reference sequence). CDR3 sequence: CASSSRTGAQLYEQYF. As DNA, the CDR3 is TGTGCCAGCAGCTCCCGGACAGGGGCCCAGCTCTACGAGCAGTACTTC.